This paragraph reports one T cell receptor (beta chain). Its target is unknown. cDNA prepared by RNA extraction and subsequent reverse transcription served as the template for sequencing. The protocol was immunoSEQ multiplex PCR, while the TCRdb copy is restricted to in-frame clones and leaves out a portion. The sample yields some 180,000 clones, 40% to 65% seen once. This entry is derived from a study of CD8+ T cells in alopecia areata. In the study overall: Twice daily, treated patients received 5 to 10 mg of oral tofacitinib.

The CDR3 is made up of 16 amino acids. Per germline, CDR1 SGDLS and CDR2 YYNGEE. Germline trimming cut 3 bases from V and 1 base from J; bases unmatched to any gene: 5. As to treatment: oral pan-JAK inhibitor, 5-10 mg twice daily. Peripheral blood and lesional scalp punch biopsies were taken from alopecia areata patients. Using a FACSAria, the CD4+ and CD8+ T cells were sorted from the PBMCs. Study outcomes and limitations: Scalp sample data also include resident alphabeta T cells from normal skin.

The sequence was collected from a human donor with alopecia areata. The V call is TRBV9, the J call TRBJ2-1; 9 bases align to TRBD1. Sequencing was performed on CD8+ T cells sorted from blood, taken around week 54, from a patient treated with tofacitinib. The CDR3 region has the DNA TGTGCCAGCAGCGCCACAGGGGGCTTATCCTACAATGAGCAGTTCTTC. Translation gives CASSATGGLSYNEQFF.